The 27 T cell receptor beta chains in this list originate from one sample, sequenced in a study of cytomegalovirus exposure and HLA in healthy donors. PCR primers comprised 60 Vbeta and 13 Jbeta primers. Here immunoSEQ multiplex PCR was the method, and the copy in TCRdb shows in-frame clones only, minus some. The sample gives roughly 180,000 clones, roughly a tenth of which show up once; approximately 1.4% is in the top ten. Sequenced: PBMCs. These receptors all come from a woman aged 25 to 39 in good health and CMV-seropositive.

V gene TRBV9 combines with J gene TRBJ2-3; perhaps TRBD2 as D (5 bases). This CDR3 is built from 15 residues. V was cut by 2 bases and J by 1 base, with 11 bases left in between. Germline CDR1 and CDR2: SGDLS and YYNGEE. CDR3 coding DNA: TGTGCCAGCAGCGTGGGAGCCCTCGGCACAGATACGCAGTATTTT. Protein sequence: CASSVGALGTDTQYF.

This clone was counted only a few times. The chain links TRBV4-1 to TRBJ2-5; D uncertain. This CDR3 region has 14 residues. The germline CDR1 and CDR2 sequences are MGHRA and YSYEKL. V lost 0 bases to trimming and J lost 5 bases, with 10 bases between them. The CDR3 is CASSQDFARETQYF. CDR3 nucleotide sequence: TGCGCCAGCAGCCAAGATTTTGCCCGGGAGACCCAGTACTTC.

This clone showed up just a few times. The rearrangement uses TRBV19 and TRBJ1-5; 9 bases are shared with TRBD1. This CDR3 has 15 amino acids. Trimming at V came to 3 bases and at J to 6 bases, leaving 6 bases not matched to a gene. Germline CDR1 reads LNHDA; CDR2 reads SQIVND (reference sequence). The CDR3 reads CASSIRDRDGQPQHF. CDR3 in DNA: TGTGCCAGTAGTATTCGGGACAGGGATGGTCAGCCCCAGCATTTT.

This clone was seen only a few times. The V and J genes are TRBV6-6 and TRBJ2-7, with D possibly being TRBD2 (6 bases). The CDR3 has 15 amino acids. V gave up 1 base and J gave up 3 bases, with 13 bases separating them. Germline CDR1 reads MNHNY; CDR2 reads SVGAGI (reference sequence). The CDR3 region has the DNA TGTGCCAGCAGTTACTATAGCGGAAAGAGCTACGAGCAGTACTTC. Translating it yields CASSYYSGKSYEQYF.

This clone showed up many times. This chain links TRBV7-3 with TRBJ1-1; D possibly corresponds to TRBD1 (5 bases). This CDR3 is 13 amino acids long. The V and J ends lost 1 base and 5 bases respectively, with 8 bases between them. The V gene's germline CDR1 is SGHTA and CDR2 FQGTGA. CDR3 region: CASSLRGGTEAFF. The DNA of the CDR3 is TGTGCCAGCAGCTTAAGGGGGGGGACTGAAGCTTTCTTT.

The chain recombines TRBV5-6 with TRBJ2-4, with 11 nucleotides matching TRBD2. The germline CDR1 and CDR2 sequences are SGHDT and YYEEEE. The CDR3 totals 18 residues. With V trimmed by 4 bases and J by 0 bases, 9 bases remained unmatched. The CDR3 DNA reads TGTGCCAGCAGCCTACCTGGACTAGCGGGCCTAGCCAAAAACATTCAGTACTTC. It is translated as CASSLPGLAGLAKNIQYF.

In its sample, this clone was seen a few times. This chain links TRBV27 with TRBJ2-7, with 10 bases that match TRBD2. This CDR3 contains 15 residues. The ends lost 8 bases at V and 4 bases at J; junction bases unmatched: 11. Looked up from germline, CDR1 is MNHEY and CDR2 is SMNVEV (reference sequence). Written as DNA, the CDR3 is TGTGCCAGCTCTGACCAGAGCGGGAGGGCATACGAGCAGTACTTC. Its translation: CASSDQSGRAYEQYF.

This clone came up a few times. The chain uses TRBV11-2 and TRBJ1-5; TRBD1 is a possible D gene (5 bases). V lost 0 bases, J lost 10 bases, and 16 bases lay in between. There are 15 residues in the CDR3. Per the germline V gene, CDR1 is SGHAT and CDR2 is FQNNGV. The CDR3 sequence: CASSLEGRANQPQHF. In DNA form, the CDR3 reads TGTGCCAGCAGCTTAGAAGGCAGGGCTAACCAACCCCAGCATTTT. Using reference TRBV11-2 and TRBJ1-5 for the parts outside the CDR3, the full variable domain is EAGVAQSPRYKIIEKRQSVAFWCNPISGHATLYWYQQILGQGPKLLIQFQNNGVVDDSQLPKDRFSAERLKGVDSTLKIQPAKLEDSAVYLCASSLEGRANQPQHFGDGTRLSIL.

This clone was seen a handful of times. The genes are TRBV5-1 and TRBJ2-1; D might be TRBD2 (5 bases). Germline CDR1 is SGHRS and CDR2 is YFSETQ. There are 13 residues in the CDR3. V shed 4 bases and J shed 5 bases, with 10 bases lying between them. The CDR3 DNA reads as TGCGCCAGCAGCCGAGGGTCAGACAATGAGCAGTTCTTC. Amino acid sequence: CASSRGSDNEQFF.

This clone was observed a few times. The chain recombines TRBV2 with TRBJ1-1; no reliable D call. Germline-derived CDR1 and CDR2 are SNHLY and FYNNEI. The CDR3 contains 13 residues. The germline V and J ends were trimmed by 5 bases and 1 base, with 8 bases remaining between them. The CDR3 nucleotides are TGTGCCAGCAGTAACGACAAGAACACTGAAGCTTTCTTT. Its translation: CASSNDKNTEAFF.

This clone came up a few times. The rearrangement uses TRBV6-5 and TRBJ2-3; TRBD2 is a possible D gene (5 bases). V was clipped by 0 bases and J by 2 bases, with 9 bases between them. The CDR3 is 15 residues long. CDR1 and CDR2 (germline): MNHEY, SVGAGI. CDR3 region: CASSYSPGITDTQYF. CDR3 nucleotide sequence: TGTGCCAGCAGTTACTCGCCGGGAATCACAGATACGCAGTATTTT.

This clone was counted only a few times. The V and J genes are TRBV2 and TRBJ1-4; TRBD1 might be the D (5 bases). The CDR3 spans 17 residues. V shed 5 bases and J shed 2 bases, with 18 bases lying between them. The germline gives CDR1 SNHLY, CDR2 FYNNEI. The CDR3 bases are TGTGCCAGCAGTTACTGGACCGCGCAGGGCACTAATGAAAAACTGTTTTTT. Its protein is CASSYWTAQGTNEKLFF.

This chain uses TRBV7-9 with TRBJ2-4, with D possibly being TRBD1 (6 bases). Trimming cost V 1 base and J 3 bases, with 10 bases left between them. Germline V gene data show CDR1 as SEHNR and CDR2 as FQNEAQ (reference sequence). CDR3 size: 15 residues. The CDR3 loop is CASSLDGRGKNIQYF. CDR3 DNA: TGTGCCAGCAGCTTAGACGGCAGGGGCAAAAACATTCAGTACTTC.

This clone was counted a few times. The CDR3 DNA is TGTGCCAGTAGTATGGACTACAATCAGCCCCAGCATTTT. Translation gives CASSMDYNQPQHF. The chain recombines TRBV19 with TRBJ1-5; no firm D call. The V gene lost 3 bases and the J gene lost 3 bases, with 6 bases spanning the gap. Germline loops: CDR1 LNHDA, CDR2 SQIVND (reference sequence). The CDR3 has 13 amino acids. The full variable domain, completed using reference TRBV19 and TRBJ1-5, is DGGITQSPKYLFRKEGQNVTLSCEQNLNHDAMYWYRQDPGQGLRLIYYSQIVNDFQKGDIAEGYSVSREKKESFPLTVTSAQKNPTAFYLCASSMDYNQPQHFGDGTRLSIL.

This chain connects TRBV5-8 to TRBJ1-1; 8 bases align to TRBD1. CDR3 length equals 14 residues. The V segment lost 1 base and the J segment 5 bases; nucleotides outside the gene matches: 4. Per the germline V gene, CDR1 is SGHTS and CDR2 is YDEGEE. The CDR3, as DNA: TGTGCCAGCAGCTTGCCAGGGGGCCAGACTGAAGCTTTCTTT. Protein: CASSLPGGQTEAFF.

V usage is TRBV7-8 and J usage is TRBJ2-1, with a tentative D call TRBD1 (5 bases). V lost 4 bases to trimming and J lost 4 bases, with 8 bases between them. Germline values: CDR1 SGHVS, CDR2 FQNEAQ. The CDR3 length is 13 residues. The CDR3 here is CASSSDRYNEQFF. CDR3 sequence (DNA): TGTGCCAGCAGCTCCGACAGATACAATGAGCAGTTCTTC.

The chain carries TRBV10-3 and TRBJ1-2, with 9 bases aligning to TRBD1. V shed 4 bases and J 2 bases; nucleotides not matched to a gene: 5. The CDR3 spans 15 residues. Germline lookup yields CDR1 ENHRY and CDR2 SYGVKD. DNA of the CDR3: TGTGCCATCAGTGCCGGGGACAGGGCGAACTATGGCTACACCTTC. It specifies CAISAGDRANYGYTF.

This chain's CDR3 is CASSFGVPANTEAFF. CDR3 sequence (DNA): TGTGCCAGCAGCTTCGGGGTCCCAGCGAACACTGAAGCTTTCTTT. The rearrangement joins TRBV7-8 to TRBJ1-1; D unresolved. CDR1 SGHVS and CDR2 FQNEAQ come from the germline V gene. This CDR3 has 15 residues. V was shortened by 3 bases and J by 1 base, with 12 bases between the two germline ends. Combining the CDR3 with reference TRBV7-8 and TRBJ1-1 gives the whole variable domain GAGVSQSPRYKVAKRGQDVALRCDPISGHVSLFWYQQALGQGPEFLTYFQNEAQLDKSGLPSDRFFAERPEGSVSTLKIQRTQQEDSAVYLCASSFGVPANTEAFFGQGTRLTVV.

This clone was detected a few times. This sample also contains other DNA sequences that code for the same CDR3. The CDR3 DNA is TGTGCCAGCAGCCCCTCCCCGGCGGGCACTAGCACAGATACGCAGTATTTT. This gives the protein CASSPSPAGTSTDTQYF. This chain connects TRBV4-2 to TRBJ2-3; tentative D call: TRBD2 (5 bases). Per the germline V gene, CDR1 is LGHNA and CDR2 is YNFKEQ. This CDR3 has 17 amino acids. Trimming took off 4 bases at V and 0 bases at J, with 17 bases between the two ends.

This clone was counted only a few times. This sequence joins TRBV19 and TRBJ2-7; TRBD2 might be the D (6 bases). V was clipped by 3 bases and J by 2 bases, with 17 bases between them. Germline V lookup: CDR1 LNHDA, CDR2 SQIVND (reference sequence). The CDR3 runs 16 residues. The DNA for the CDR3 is TGTGCCAGTAGTATTATACCCTTGGGGGGAGCCTACGAGCAGTACTTC. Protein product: CASSIIPLGGAYEQYF.

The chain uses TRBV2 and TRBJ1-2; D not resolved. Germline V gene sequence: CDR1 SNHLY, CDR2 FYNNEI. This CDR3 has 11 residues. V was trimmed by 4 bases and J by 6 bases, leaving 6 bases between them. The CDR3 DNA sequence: TGTGCCAGCAGTGGACGGGATGGCTACACCTTC. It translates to CASSGRDGYTF.

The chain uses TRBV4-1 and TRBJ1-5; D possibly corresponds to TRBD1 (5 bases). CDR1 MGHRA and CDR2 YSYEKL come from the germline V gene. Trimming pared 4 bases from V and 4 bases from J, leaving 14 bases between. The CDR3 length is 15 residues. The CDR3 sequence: CASSPSQGWNQPQHF. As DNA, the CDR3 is TGCGCCAGCAGCCCGTCTCAGGGATGGAATCAGCCCCAGCATTTT.

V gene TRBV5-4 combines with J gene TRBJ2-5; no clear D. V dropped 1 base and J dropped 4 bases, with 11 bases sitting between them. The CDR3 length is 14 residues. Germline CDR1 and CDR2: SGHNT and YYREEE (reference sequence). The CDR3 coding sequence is TGTGCCAGCAGCTTGCGGTCCAGAGGAGAGACCCAGTACTTC. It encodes CASSLRSRGETQYF.

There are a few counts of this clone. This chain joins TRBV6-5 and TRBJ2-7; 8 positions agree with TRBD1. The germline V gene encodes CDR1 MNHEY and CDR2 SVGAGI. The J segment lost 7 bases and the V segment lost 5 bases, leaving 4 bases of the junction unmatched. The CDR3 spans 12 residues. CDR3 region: CASSQQGGEQYF. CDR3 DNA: TGTGCCAGCAGTCAACAGGGGGGAGAGCAGTACTTC.

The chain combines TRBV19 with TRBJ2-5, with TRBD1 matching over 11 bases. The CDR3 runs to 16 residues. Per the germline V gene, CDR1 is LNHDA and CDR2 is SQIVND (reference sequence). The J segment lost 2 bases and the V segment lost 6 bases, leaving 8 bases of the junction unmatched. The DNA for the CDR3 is TGTGCCAGTAGCAACCCCCGGGACAGGGGGCAAGAGACCCAGTACTTC. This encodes CASSNPRDRGQETQYF. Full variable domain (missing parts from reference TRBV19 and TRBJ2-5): DGGITQSPKYLFRKEGQNVTLSCEQNLNHDAMYWYRQDPGQGLRLIYYSQIVNDFQKGDIAEGYSVSREKKESFPLTVTSAQKNPTAFYLCASSNPRDRGQETQYFGPGTRLLVL.

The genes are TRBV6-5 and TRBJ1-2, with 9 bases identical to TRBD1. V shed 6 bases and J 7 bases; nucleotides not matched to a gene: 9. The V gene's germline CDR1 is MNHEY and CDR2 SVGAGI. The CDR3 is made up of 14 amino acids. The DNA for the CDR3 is TGTGCCAGCAGCCGAGAACAGGGGGCCGGTGGCTACACCTTC. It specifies CASSREQGAGGYTF.

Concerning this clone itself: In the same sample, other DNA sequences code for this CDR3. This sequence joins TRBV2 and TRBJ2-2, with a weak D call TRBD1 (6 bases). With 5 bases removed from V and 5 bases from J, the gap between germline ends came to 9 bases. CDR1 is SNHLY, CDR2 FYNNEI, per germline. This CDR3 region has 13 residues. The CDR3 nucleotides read TGTGCCAGCAGTTTACAGGGAACCGGGGAGCTGTTTTTT. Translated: CASSLQGTGELFF.